This TCR beta chain was identified in a study of T cells in Graves' hyperthyroidism and ophthalmopathy. This clonotype was seen many times. The CDR3 has 14 residues. CDR1 is SQVTM, CDR2 ANQGSEA, per germline. V was cut by 7 bases and J by 5 bases, with 20 bases left in between. The authors obtained PBMCs from 10 ml of fresh peripheral blood. TCR beta CDR3 regions were amplified from RNA. The TCR CDR3 first-round RT-PCR relied on the HTBI primer set. TCRdb reprocessed the multiplex PCR reads via MiXCR and lists one record per CDR3 protein. The sample comprises around 390,000 distinct CDR3 sequences, around 13% of which are singletons, and around a fifth rests with the top ten.

The receptor was isolated from a woman aged 25 to 39 with Graves' ophthalmopathy. This sequence joins TRBV29-1 and TRBJ2-5, with D possibly TRBD2 on 6 matching bases. Sequenced material: blood. CDR3 nucleotide sequence: TGCAGCGCTTACGCCCATGGGACTCCGGAGACCCAGTACTTC. This codes for CSAYAHGTPETQYF. Combining the CDR3 with reference TRBV29-1 and TRBJ2-5 gives the whole variable domain SAVISQKPSRDICQRGTSLTIQCQVDSQVTMMFWYRQQPGQSLTLIATANQGSEATYESGFVIDKFPISRPNLTFSTLTVSNMSPEDSSIYLCSAYAHGTPETQYFGPGTRLLVL.